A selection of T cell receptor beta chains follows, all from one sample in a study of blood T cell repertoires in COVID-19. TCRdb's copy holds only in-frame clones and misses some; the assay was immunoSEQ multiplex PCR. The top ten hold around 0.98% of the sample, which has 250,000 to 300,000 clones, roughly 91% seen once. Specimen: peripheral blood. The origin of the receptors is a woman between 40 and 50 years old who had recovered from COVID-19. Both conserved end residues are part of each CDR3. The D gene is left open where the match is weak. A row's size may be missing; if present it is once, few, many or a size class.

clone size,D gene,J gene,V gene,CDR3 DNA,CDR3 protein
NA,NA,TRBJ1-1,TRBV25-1,TGTGCCAGCAGGACGACCAGGGCGGGGGGCACTGAAGCTTTCTTT,CASRTTRAGGTEAFF
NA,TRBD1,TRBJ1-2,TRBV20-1,TGCAGTGCTAGTTTCAGCCCCGGACAGGCGACCTTACTTAACTATGGCTACACCTTC,CSASFSPGQATLLNYGYTF
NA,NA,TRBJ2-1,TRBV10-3,TGTGCCACCGGAGACGGCCGTACGCCGTACAATGAGCAGTTCTTC,CATGDGRTPYNEQFF
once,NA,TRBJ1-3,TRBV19,TGTGCCAGTAGTACGGCTGGAAACACCATATATTTT,CASSTAGNTIYF
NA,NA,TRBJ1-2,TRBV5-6,TGTGCCAGCAGCCCCGGCACCGGGGGGGGCCCCTACACCTTC,CASSPGTGGGPYTF
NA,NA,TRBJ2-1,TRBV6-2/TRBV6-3,TGTGCCAGCAGTTACGGGGCTTTAATGGGCTACAATGAGCAGTTCTTC,CASSYGALMGYNEQFF
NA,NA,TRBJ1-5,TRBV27,TGTGCCAGCAGTCCCGTCGACGGGAACCGCAATCAGCCCCAGCATTTT,CASSPVDGNRNQPQHF
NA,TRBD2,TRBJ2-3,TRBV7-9,TGTGCCAGCAGCCCCGGGACTAGCGGCCCCACAGATACGCAGTATTTT,CASSPGTSGPTDTQYF
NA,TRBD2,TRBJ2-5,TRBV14,TGTGCCAGCAGTCGCCCAGGGGGTAGCGGGAGAGAGACCCAGTACTTC,CASSRPGGSGRETQYF
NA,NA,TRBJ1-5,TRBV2,TGTGCCAGCAGTGAAGCGCTGGCAGGGCGGCATCAGCCCCAGCATTTT,CASSEALAGRHQPQHF
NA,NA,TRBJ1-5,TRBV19,TGTGCCAGTAGTATAGTTGAGACTGTGGGCAATCAGCCCCAGCATTTT,CASSIVETVGNQPQHF
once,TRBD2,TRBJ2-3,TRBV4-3,TGCGCCAGCAGCCGCCAGGCTAGCGGGAGGGCAGATACGCAGTATTTT,CASSRQASGRADTQYF
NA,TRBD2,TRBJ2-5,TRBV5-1,TGCGCCAGCAGCTTGGGGGGGACTAGCGACGAAGAGACCCAGTACTTC,CASSLGGTSDEETQYF
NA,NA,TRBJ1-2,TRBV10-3,TGTGCCATCAGTGCTTCGGCAGGGGCGCTAGGCTATGGCTACACCTTC,CAISASAGALGYGYTF
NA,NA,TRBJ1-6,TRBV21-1,TGTGCCACGCGGAGGGGATTGGGAATATGGGGAAATAGCTCACCCCTCCACTTT,CATRRGLGIWGNSSPLHF
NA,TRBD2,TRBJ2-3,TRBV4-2,TGTGCCAGCAGCCAACCCAAGACTAGCGGAAGGGGCACAGATACGCAGTATTTT,CASSQPKTSGRGTDTQYF
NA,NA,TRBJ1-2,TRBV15,TGTGCCACCAGCCACCGGACATCGGACTATGGCTACACCTTC,CATSHRTSDYGYTF
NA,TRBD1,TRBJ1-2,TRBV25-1,TGTGCCAGCAGTGAGCCTCAAACAGGGGGGGCCTACTATGGCTACACCTTC,CASSEPQTGGAYYGYTF
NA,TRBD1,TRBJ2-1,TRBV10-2,TGCGCCAGCCGCGAGTTGGACAGGGGGGGATCGAATGAGCAGTTCTTC,CASRELDRGGSNEQFF
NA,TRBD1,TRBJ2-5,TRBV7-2,TGTGCCAGCAGCCCAGACAGGGGGCGGGCGGAGACCCAGTACTTC,CASSPDRGRAETQYF
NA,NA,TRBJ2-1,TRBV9,TGTGCCAGCGCCACCGGGACAACTCGTTACAATGAGCAGTTCTTC,CASATGTTRYNEQFF
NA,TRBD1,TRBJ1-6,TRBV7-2,TGTGCCAGCAACATGGGACAGGTCAATTCACCCCTCCACTTT,CASNMGQVNSPLHF
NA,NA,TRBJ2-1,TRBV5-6,TGTGCCAGCAGCTTGGGGGCAGGGTACTACAATGAGCAGTTCTTC,CASSLGAGYYNEQFF
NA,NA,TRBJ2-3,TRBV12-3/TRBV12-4,TGTGCCAGCAGGACACTAGGAGATACGCAGTATTTT,CASRTLGDTQYF
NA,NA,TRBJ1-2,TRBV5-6,TGTGCCAGCAGCTTGCCGGGGAATAGTGGCTACACCTTC,CASSLPGNSGYTF
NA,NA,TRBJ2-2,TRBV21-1,TGTGCCAGCAGACAACCCGCTAGCGGGAGGGCGGGCACCGGGGAGCTGTTTTTT,CASRQPASGRAGTGELFF
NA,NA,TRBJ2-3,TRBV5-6,TGTGCCAGCAGGGCAACAGGCACAGATACGCAGTATTTT,CASRATGTDTQYF
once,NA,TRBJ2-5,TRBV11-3,TGTGCCAGCAGCCCCGATTTAGCGCATCAAGAGACCCAGTACTTC,CASSPDLAHQETQYF
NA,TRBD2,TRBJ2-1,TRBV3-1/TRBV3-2,TGTGCCAGCAGCCAAGACGCGGCTAGCGGGAGCTATGAGCAGTTCTTC,CASSQDAASGSYEQFF
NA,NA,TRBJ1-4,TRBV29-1,TGCAGCGTCGCGGACACCAAACTGTTTTTT,CSVADTKLFF
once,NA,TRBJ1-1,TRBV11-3,TGTGCCAGCAGCTTAGATGGGACAAGGGGAGAGGCTTTCTTT,CASSLDGTRGEAFF
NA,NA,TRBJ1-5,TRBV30,TGTGCCTGGAGTGTACTGGGGGGGATCCAGCATTTT,CAWSVLGGIQHF
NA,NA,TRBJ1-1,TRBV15,TGTGCCACCAGCAGAGATCCCAGCGCCGCTGAAGCTTTCTTT,CATSRDPSAAEAFF
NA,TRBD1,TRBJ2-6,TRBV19,TGTGCCAGTAAGGACAGGCACTCTGGGGCCAACGTCCTGACTTTC,CASKDRHSGANVLTF
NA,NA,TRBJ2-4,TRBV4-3,TGCGCCAGCAGCCCGACAGAGCTAGCCAAAAACATTCAGTACTTC,CASSPTELAKNIQYF
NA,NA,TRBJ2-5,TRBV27,TGTGCCAGCAGTCCTTGGACTGGGAGAGAAAGGGAGACCCAGTACTTC,CASSPWTGRERETQYF
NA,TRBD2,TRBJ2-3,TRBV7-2,TGTGCCAGCAGCGAGAATAGCGGGGGGCCCGGGGATACGCAGTATTTT,CASSENSGGPGDTQYF
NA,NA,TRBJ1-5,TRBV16,TGTGCCAGCAGCCAAGGGGGCGGCAATCAGCCCCAGCATTTT,CASSQGGGNQPQHF
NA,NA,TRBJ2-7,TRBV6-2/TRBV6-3,TGTGCCAGCAGTTGGACAGTTTACGAGCAGTACTTC,CASSWTVYEQYF
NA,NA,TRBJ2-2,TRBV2,TGTGCCAGCAGTGAAGGGTGGGGCAGCACCGGGGAGCTGTTTTTT,CASSEGWGSTGELFF
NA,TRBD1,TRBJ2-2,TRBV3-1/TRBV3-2,TGTGCCAGCAGCCAAGGCTGGGGACGGACAGGGAGTCACACCGGGGAGCTGTTTTTT,CASSQGWGRTGSHTGELFF
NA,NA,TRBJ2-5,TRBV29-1,TGCAGCGGAGCGGGCCCAGCTGGGACCCAGTACTTC,CSGAGPAGTQYF
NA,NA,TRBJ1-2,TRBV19,TGTGCCAGTACCCTCGGGATCCCCATGGGCTATGGCTACACCTTC,CASTLGIPMGYGYTF
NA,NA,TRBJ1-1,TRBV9,TGTGCCAGCAGCGTCTCCAGGGGTGCGAACACTGAAGCTTTCTTT,CASSVSRGANTEAFF
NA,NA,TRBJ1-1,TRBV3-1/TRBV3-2,TGTGCCAGCAGCTCGATCTTTCGGGGGGGTGGGACTGAAGCTTTCTTT,CASSSIFRGGGTEAFF
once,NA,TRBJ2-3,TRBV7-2,TGTGCCAGCAGCTCACTAGCCGCCCAGGGGCAGTATTTT,CASSSLAAQGQYF
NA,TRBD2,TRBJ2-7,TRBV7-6,TGTGCCAGCAGCTTAGCGGCGGGAGCAACCTACGAGCAGTACTTC,CASSLAAGATYEQYF
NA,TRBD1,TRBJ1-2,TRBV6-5,TGTGCCAGCAGGACCGGGACAGAGGTCTATGGCTACACCTTC,CASRTGTEVYGYTF